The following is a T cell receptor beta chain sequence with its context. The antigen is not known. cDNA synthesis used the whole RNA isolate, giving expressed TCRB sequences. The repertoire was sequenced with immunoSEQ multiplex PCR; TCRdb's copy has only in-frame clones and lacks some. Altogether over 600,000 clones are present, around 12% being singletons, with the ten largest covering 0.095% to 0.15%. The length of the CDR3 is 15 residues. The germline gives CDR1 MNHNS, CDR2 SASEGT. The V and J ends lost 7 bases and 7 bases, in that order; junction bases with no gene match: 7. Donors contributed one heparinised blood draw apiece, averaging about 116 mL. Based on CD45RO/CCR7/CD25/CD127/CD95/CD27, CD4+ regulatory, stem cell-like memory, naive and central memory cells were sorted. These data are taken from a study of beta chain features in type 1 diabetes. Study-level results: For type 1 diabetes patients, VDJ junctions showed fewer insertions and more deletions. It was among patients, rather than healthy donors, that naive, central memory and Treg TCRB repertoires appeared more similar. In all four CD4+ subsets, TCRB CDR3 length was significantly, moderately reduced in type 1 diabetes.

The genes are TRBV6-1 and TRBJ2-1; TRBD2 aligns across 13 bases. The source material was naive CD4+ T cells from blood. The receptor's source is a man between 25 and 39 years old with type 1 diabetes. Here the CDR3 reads CASNLGLAGWNEQFF. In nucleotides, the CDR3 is TGTGCCAGCAACCTGGGACTAGCGGGGTGGAATGAGCAGTTCTTC.